Below are 3 T cell receptor beta chains sequenced from a single sample in a study of PD-L1 blockade in urothelial cancer. Assay: immunoSEQ multiplex PCR; the TCRdb copy retains only in-frame clones and omits some. The sample contains roughly 87,000 clones, about nine tenths of which appear only once. This specimen consisted of PBMCs, obtained around atezolizumab (anti-PD-L1) treatment. The source of these receptors is a woman aged 70-85 years with urothelial cancer.

The chain carries TRBV5-3 and TRBJ2-7; 9 bases line up with TRBD1. TRBV5-3 is reported as an ORF; its role is uncertain. CDR3 length: 18 residues. Losses at the gene ends were 0 bases for V and 2 bases for J; bases not matched to a gene: 12. In nucleotides, the CDR3 is TGTGCCAGAAGCTTGGGGGACAGGGCCCACCTCAACCCCTACGAGCAGTACTTC. It translates to CARSLGDRAHLNPYEQYF.

The chain couples TRBV5-4 to TRBJ2-1, with 12 bases aligning to TRBD2. In germline, CDR1 is SGHNT, CDR2 YYREEE (reference sequence). The CDR3 is made up of 16 amino acids. The ends lost 2 bases at V and 6 bases at J; junction bases unmatched: 6. Here the CDR3 DNA reads TGTGCCAGCAGCTTAGGACTAGCGGGACTACGCAATGAGCAGTTCTTC. It translates to CASSLGLAGLRNEQFF.

The chain couples TRBV7-6 to TRBJ2-2; no definite D call. The CDR3 covers 14 residues. Germline-derived CDR1 and CDR2 are SGHVS and FNYEAQ. V dropped 8 bases and J dropped 7 bases, with 17 bases sitting between them. CDR3 nucleotide sequence: TGTGCCAGCGACGATTCGGAGCTCCGCGGGGAGCTGTTTTTT. It codes for CASDDSELRGELFF.